The 21 T cell receptor beta chains below were found in one sample sequenced in a study of human T cells and chemical hapten exposure. The time point: patch test 2, 6 weeks after DPC sensitization. Treatment meaning: therapeutic diphenylcyclopropenone sensitization with weekly scalp DPC. TCRdb passed the RACE reads through MiXCR, listing each CDR3 protein once. This table holds about 50,000 distinct CDR3 sequences, 9.5% to 10% found once. This specimen consisted of whole blood, obtained in connection with sensitization to the hapten diphenylcyclopropenone (DPC). Receptor source: a woman in her forties or fifties with alopecia areata. Some clones in this sample may be carry-over from other donors' samples.

There are a few counts of this clonotype. The V call is TRBV3-1, the J call TRBJ1-4, with 8 bases matching TRBD1. Germline loops: CDR1 LGHDT, CDR2 YNNKEL (reference sequence). With V trimmed by 5 bases and J by 5 bases, 4 bases remained unmatched. The CDR3 is 14 amino acids. CDR3 sequence (DNA): TGTGCCAGCAGCAAGGGACAGGTCAATGAAAAACTGTTTTTT. Amino acids: CASSKGQVNEKLFF.

In this sample, this clonotype turned up a few times. The genes are TRBV11-3 and TRBJ2-1; tentative D call: TRBD2 (5 bases). The ends were cut back, 1 base at V and 7 bases at J, with 8 bases in the middle. Germline CDR1 SGHNT, CDR2 YENEEA. The CDR3 has 13 residues. CDR3 nucleotide sequence: TGTGCCAGCAGCTTAGGACGAGGGAATGAGCAGTTCTTC. Its protein is CASSLGRGNEQFF.

This chain joins TRBV5-6 and TRBJ2-7, with D possibly being TRBD1 or TRBD2 (5 bases each). The CDR3 length is 14 residues. Trimming took off 7 bases at V and 0 bases at J, with 14 bases between the two ends. Per germline, CDR1 SGHDT and CDR2 YYEEEE. CDR3 bases: TGTGCCAGCGGCGCTTCAGGGACCTCCTACGAGCAGTACTTC. It translates to CASGASGTSYEQYF.

This clonotype was counted a few times. The CDR3 DNA reads TGTGCCAGCAGAGAGCCCGGGGAGCTGTTTTTT. Protein product: CASREPGELFF. The chain employs TRBV6-6 and TRBJ2-2; the D is unclear. Trimming left V 6 bases short and J 6 bases short, with 5 bases between. The germline V gene has CDR1 MNHNY and CDR2 SVGAGI (reference sequence). This CDR3 region has 11 residues.

The V call is TRBV20-1, the J call TRBJ2-6, with 7 bases matching TRBD1. With 6 bases clipped from V and 0 bases from J, the junction kept 8 bases outside the gene matches. Germline V gene data show CDR1 as DFQATT and CDR2 as SNEGSKA (reference sequence). The CDR3 totals 16 residues. CDR3: CSAKGQNYSGANVLTF. In nucleotides, the CDR3 is TGCAGTGCCAAGGGACAGAACTACTCTGGGGCCAACGTCCTGACTTTC.

This clonotype was picked up a small number of times. This chain links TRBV18 with TRBJ1-2; D perhaps matches TRBD1 (5 bases). V gave up 3 bases and J gave up 3 bases, with 14 bases separating them. The germline gives CDR1 KGHSH, CDR2 LQKENI. This CDR3 spans 15 amino acids. CDR3 residues: CASSPSAGFDYGYTF. CDR3 coding DNA: TGTGCCAGCTCACCGTCCGCAGGGTTTGACTATGGCTACACCTTC.

This clonotype showed up just a few times. This chain links TRBV5-1 with TRBJ1-2; possible D gene TRBD1, 5 bases. The CDR3 has 13 residues. V gave up 2 bases and J gave up 8 bases, with 13 bases separating them. Germline-derived CDR1 and CDR2 are SGHRS and YFSETQ. The CDR3, as DNA: TGCGCCAGCAGCTTCGAGGGGCGGACAGGCTACACCTTC. The encoded protein is CASSFEGRTGYTF.

The chain couples TRBV18 to TRBJ2-6; D uncertain. The CDR3 loop spans 15 amino acids. CDR1 KGHSH and CDR2 LQKENI come from the germline V gene. The V gene lost 0 bases and the J gene lost 2 bases, with 5 bases spanning the gap. The CDR3 region is CASSPPGTGANVLTF. In DNA form, the CDR3 reads TGTGCCAGCTCACCACCAGGGACTGGGGCCAACGTCCTGACTTTC.

This chain connects TRBV20-1 to TRBJ1-1; D possibly corresponds to TRBD1 (5 bases). The CDR3 has 13 amino acids. The germline V gene has CDR1 DFQATT and CDR2 SNEGSKA (reference sequence). V was pared by 5 bases and J by 3 bases, with 13 bases between. The CDR3 sequence is CSAHPGGDTEAFF. CDR3 sequence (DNA): TGCAGTGCTCACCCCGGAGGGGACACTGAAGCTTTCTTT.

Worth noting for this clonotype: The junction departs from germline at one end; a sequencing error may be responsible. V usage is TRBV2 and J usage is TRBJ1-6; the D gene is possibly TRBD1 (6 bases). The length of the CDR3 is 15 residues. Per germline, CDR1 SNHLY and CDR2 FYNNEI. CDR3 loop: CVSPEGEGVNSPLHF. Written as DNA, the CDR3 is TGTGTCAGCCCCGAGGGGGAAGGGGTGAATTCACCCCTCCACTTT.

This clonotype has a count of ten or more. The chain employs TRBV28 and TRBJ2-7; a possible D gene is TRBD2 (6 bases). V was shortened by 2 bases and J by 4 bases, with 6 bases between the two germline ends. This CDR3 spans 12 amino acids. Germline V lookup: CDR1 MDHEN, CDR2 SYDVKM. The chain's CDR3 is CASSLAGYEQYF. DNA of the CDR3: TGTGCCAGCAGTTTAGCGGGGTACGAGCAGTACTTC.

The chain has TRBV5-5 and TRBJ2-3; D may be TRBD2 (6 bases). Germline V lookup: CDR1 SGHKS, CDR2 YYEKEE (reference sequence). V shed 4 bases and J shed 4 bases, with 16 bases lying between them. The CDR3 extends over 15 amino acids. The chain's CDR3 is CASSPKARGADTQYF. Written as DNA, the CDR3 is TGTGCCAGCAGCCCGAAGGCGCGGGGAGCAGATACGCAGTATTTT.

The V call is TRBV5-1, the J call TRBJ2-1, with 9 nucleotides matching TRBD2. The CDR3 sequence is 14 residues long. Germline CDR1 SGHRS, CDR2 YFSETQ. Trimming cost V 4 bases and J 2 bases; bases outside gene matches: 1. As DNA, the CDR3 is TGCGCCAGCAGCGGGACTAGCCCCTACAATGAGCAGTTCTTC. This translates into CASSGTSPYNEQFF.

This clonotype was counted between two and nine times. The rearrangement joins TRBV3-1 to TRBJ1-2; 7 nucleotides agree with TRBD1. Germline-derived CDR1 and CDR2 are LGHDT and YNNKEL (reference sequence). This CDR3 contains 13 residues. J was trimmed by 7 bases and V by 1 base; bases with no gene match: 3. The CDR3 is CASSQARQGGYTF. The CDR3 DNA reads as TGTGCCAGCAGCCAAGCCCGACAGGGTGGCTACACCTTC.

This chain connects TRBV4-1 to TRBJ1-1, with D possibly matching TRBD1 (5 bases). V was shortened by 1 base and J by 3 bases, with 18 bases between the two germline ends. Germline values: CDR1 MGHRA, CDR2 YSYEKL. The CDR3 sequence is 17 residues long. The CDR3 reads CASSQVHGRAGDTEAFF. DNA for the CDR3: TGCGCCAGCAGCCAAGTTCATGGCAGGGCGGGGGACACTGAAGCTTTCTTT.

The V gene is TRBV29-1, the J gene TRBJ2-7; D is unclear. The CDR3 has 13 residues. V gave up 6 bases and J gave up 0 bases, with 12 bases separating them. CDR1 and CDR2 (germline): SQVTM, ANQGSEA. CDR3 in DNA: TGCAGCGTGCTCAAGACAAGCTCCTACGAGCAGTACTTC. Translating it yields CSVLKTSSYEQYF.

The rearrangement links TRBV6-1 to TRBJ1-5; no definite D call. Germline-derived CDR1 and CDR2 are MNHNS and SASEGT. CDR3 length: 11 amino acids. V was trimmed by 5 bases and J by 9 bases, leaving 8 bases between them. DNA of the CDR3: TGTGCCAGCAGTCTCGGACGGCCCCAGCATTTT. Amino acids: CASSLGRPQHF.

The rearrangement uses TRBV27 and TRBJ2-7; D unresolved. The CDR3 spans 10 residues. Germline assignment: CDR1 MNHEY and CDR2 SMNVEV (reference sequence). V lost 8 bases, J lost 3 bases, and 5 bases lay in between. CDR3 bases: TGTGCCAGCGGCAACTACGAGCAGTACTTC. Protein product: CASGNYEQYF.

This chain connects TRBV12-5 to TRBJ2-7; D call uncertain. The CDR3 contains 14 residues. V lost 7 bases and J lost 0, with 13 bases in between. Germline CDR1 and CDR2: LGHNT and FRNRAP. The CDR3 here is CASARDRLSYEQYF. In DNA form, the CDR3 reads TGTGCTAGTGCCCGTGACCGCCTCTCCTACGAGCAGTACTTC.

The chain carries TRBV29-1 and TRBJ2-3; D remains ambiguous. Germline-derived CDR1 and CDR2 are SQVTM and ANQGSEA. V lost 0 bases, J lost 4 bases, and 14 bases lay in between. This CDR3 comprises 15 residues. DNA for the CDR3: TGCAGCGTTGAAGATCCGCTTCGTGGTTCAGATACGCAGTATTTT. Translated: CSVEDPLRGSDTQYF.

The V gene is TRBV28, the J gene TRBJ2-7; perhaps TRBD1 as D (5 bases). V dropped 5 bases and J dropped 0 bases, with 14 bases sitting between them. Germline V gives CDR1 MDHEN, CDR2 SYDVKM. The CDR3 is 15 amino acids. For the CDR3, the DNA is TGTGCCAGCAGTGGCATAGGGGATAGCTCCTACGAGCAGTACTTC. This sequence encodes CASSGIGDSSYEQYF.